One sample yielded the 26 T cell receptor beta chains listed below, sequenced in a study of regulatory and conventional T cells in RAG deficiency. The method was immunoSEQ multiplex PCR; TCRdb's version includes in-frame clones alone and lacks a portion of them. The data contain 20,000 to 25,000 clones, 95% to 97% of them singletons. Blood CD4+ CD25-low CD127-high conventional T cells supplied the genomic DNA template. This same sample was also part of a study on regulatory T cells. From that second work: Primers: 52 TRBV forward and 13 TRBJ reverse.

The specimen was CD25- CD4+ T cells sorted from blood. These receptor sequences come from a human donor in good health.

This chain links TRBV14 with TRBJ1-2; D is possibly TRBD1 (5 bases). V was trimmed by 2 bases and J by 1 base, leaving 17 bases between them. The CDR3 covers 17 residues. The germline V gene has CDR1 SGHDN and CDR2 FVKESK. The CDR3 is CASSQIPGTPVNYGYTF. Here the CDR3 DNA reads TGTGCCAGCAGCCAAATTCCTGGGACTCCTGTTAACTATGGCTACACCTTC.

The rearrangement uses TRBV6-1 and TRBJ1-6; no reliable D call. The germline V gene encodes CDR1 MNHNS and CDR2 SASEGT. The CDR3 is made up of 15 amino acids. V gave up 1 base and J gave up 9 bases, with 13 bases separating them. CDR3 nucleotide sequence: TGTGCCAGCAGTGAAGGCGGCTGGTATCCTTCACCCCTCCACTTT. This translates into CASSEGGWYPSPLHF.

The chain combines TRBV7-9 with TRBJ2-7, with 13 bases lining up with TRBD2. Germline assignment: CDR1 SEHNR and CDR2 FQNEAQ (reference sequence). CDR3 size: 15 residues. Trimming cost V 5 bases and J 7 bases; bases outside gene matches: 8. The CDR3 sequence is CASSPPGLAGREQYF. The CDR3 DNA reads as TGTGCCAGCAGCCCGCCGGGACTAGCGGGGAGAGAGCAGTACTTC.

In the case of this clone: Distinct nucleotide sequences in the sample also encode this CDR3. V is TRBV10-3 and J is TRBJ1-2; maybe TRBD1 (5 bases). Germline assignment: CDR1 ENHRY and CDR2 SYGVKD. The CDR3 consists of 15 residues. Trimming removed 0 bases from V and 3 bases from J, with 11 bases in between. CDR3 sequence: CAISESIGRDYGYTF. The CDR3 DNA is TGTGCCATCAGTGAGTCGATAGGCAGGGACTATGGCTACACCTTC.

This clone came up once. DNA of the CDR3: TGCGCCAGCAGCCAAGGGACAGGGGTTGCTAACTATGGCTACACCTTC. Translated, it gives CASSQGTGVANYGYTF. This chain joins TRBV5-1 and TRBJ1-2; the match to TRBD1 covers 10 bases. In germline, CDR1 is SGHRS, CDR2 YFSETQ. J was trimmed by 0 bases and V by 4 bases; bases with no gene match: 6. CDR3 size: 16 residues. Supplemented by reference TRBV5-1 and TRBJ1-2, the full variable domain reads KAGVTQTPRYLIKTRGQQVTLSCSPISGHRSVSWYQQTPGQGLQFLFEYFSETQRNKGNFPGRFSGRQFSNSRSEMNVSTLELGDSALYLCASSQGTGVANYGYTFGSGTRLTVV.

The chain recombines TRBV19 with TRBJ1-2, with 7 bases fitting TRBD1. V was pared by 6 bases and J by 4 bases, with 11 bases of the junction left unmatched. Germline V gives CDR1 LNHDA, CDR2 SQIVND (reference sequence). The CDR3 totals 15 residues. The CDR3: CASRTSAGQIYGYTF. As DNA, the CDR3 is TGTGCCAGTAGAACCTCCGCGGGACAGATCTATGGCTACACCTTC.

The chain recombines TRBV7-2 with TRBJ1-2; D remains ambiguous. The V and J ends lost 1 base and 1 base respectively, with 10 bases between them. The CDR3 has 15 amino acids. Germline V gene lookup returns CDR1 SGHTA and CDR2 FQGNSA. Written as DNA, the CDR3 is TGTGCCAGCAGCTTAGATCGGGGATATAACTATGGCTACACCTTC. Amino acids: CASSLDRGYNYGYTF. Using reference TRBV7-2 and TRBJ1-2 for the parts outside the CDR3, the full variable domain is GAGVSQSPSNKVTEKGKDVELRCDPISGHTALYWYRQSLGQGLEFLIYFQGNSAPDKSGLPSDRFSAERTGGSVSTLTIQRTQQEDSAVYLCASSLDRGYNYGYTFGSGTRLTVV.

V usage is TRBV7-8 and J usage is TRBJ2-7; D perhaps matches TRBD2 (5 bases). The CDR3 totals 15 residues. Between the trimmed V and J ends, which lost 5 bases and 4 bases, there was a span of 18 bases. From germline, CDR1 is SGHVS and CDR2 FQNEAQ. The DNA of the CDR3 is TGTGCCAGCAGCCCCGGTGGAGGATCCGTGTACGAGCAGTACTTC. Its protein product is CASSPGGGSVYEQYF.

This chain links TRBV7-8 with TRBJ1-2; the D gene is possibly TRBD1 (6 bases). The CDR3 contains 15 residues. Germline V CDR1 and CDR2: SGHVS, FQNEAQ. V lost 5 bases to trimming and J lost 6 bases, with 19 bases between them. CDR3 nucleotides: TGTGCCAGCAGCGCCGACAGGAGATTTCCTCATGGCTACACCTTC. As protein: CASSADRRFPHGYTF.

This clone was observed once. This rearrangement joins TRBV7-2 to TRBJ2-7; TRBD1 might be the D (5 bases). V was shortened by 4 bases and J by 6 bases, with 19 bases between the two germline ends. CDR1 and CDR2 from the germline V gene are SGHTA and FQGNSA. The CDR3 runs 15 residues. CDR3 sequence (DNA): TGTGCCAGCAGCTATGTGGCGGACAATTGGGGCGAGCAGTACTTC. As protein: CASSYVADNWGEQYF.

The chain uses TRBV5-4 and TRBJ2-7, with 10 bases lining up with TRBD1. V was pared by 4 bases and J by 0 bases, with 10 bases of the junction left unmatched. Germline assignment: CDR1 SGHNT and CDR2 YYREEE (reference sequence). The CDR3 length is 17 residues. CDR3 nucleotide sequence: TGTGCCAGCAGCCAAGCCCCGGGGACAGGGGTCTCCTACGAGCAGTACTTC. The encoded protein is CASSQAPGTGVSYEQYF.

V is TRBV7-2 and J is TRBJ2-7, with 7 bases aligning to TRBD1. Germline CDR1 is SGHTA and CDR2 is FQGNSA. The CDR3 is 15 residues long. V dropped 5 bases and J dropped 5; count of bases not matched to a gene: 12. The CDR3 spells CASSTTQGLRHEQYF. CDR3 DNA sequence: TGTGCCAGCAGCACCACACAGGGGCTTAGGCACGAGCAGTACTTC.

The CDR3 coding sequence is TGTGCCAGCAGCCCGGACCAGGGAAATGGCTACACCTTC. As protein: CASSPDQGNGYTF. The gene calls are TRBV9 and TRBJ1-2; D is possibly TRBD1 (5 bases). Trimming shortened V by 4 bases and J by 6 bases, and 13 bases separated the two germline ends. There are 13 residues in the CDR3. The germline V gene encodes CDR1 SGDLS and CDR2 YYNGEE.

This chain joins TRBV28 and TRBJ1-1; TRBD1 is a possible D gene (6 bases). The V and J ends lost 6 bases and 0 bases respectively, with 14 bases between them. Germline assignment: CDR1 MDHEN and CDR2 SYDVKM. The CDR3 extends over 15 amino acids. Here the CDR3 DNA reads TGTGCCAGCAGGCAGTCAGGGGACATGAACACTGAAGCTTTCTTT. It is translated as CASRQSGDMNTEAFF.

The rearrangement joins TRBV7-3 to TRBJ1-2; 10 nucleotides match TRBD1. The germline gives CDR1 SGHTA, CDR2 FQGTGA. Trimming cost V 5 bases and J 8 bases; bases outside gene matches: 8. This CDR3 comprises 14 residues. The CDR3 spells CASSPRQGAGGYTF. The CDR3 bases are TGTGCCAGCAGCCCCCGACAGGGGGCGGGGGGCTACACCTTC.

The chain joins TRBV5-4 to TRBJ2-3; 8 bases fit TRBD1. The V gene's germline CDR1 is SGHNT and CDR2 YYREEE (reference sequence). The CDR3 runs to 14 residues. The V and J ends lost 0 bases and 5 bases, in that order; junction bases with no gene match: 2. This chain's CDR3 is CASSLAGGRDTQYF. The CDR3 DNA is TGTGCCAGCAGCTTGGCAGGGGGCAGAGATACGCAGTATTTT.

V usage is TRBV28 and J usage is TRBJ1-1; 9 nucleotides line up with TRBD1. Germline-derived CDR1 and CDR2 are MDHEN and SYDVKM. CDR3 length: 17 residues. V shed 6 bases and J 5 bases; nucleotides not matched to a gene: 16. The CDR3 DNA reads TGTGCCAGCAGGGACAGGGGCGCAGCTTTGGGGGGGACTGAAGCTTTCTTT. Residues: CASRDRGAALGGTEAFF.

The CDR3 DNA sequence: TGTGCCAGCAGCCCCATAAAAATCGACAGGGATGGCTACACCTTC. It encodes CASSPIKIDRDGYTF. The chain couples TRBV14 to TRBJ1-2; TRBD1 aligns across 7 bases. J gave up 6 bases and V 4 bases, and 11 bases lay outside the gene matches. The germline V gene has CDR1 SGHDN and CDR2 FVKESK. This CDR3 has 15 amino acids.

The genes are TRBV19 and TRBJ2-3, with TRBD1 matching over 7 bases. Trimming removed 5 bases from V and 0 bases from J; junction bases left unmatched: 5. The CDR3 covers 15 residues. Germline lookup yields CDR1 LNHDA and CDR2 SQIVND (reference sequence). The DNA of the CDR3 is TGTGCCAGTAGTCCCAGGGGGATAAGCACAGATACGCAGTATTTT. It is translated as CASSPRGISTDTQYF.

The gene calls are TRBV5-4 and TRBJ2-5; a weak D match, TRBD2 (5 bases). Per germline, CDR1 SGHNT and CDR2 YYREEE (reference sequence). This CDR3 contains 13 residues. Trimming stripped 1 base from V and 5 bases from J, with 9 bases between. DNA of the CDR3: TGTGCCAGCAGCTTGAAGGGAGAGGAGACCCAGTACTTC. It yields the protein CASSLKGEETQYF.

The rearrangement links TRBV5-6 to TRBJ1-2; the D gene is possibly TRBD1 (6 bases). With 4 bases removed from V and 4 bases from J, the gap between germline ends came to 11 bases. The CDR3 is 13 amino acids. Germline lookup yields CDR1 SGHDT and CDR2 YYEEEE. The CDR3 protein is CASSPGQTYGYTF. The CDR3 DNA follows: TGTGCCAGCAGCCCAGGACAGACCTATGGCTACACCTTC.

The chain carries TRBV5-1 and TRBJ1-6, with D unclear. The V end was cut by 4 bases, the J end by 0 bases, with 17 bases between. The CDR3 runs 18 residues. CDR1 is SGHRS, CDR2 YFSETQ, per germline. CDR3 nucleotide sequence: TGCGCCAGCAGCAGATCTGACAAGGCGAACTCCTATAATTCACCCCTCCACTTT. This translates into CASSRSDKANSYNSPLHF. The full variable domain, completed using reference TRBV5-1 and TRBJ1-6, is KAGVTQTPRYLIKTRGQQVTLSCSPISGHRSVSWYQQTPGQGLQFLFEYFSETQRNKGNFPGRFSGRQFSNSRSEMNVSTLELGDSALYLCASSRSDKANSYNSPLHFGNGTRLTVT.

CDR3 nucleotide sequence: TGTGCCAGCAGCCTTCGGCAGGGAACGCCCCAGCATTTT. Its translation: CASSLRQGTPQHF. V gene TRBV6-5 combines with J gene TRBJ1-5, with D maybe TRBD1 (5 bases). Germline V gene lookup returns CDR1 MNHEY and CDR2 SVGAGI. The V and J ends lost 6 bases and 9 bases respectively, with 15 bases between them. This CDR3 region has 13 residues.

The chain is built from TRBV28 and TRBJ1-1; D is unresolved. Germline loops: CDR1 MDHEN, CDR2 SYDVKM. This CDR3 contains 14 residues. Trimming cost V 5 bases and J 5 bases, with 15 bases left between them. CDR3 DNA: TGTGCCAGCAGTCCTCACTCTAGGCTGACTGAAGCTTTCTTT. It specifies CASSPHSRLTEAFF. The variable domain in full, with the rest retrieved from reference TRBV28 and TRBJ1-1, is DVKVTQSSRYLVKRTGEKVFLECVQDMDHENMFWYRQDPGLGLRLIYFSYDVKMKEKGDIPEGYSVSREKKERFSLILESASTNQTSMYLCASSPHSRLTEAFFGQGTRLTVV.

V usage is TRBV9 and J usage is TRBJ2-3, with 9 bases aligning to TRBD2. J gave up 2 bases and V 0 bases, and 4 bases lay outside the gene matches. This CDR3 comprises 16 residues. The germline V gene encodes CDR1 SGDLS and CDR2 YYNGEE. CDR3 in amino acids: CASSVGLAEDTDTQYF. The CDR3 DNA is TGTGCCAGCAGCGTAGGACTAGCGGAAGACACAGATACGCAGTATTTT. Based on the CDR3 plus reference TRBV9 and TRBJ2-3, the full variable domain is DSGVTQTPKHLITATGQRVTLRCSPRSGDLSVYWYQQSLDQGLQFLIQYYNGEERAKGNILERFSAQQFPDLHSELNLSSLELGDSALYFCASSVGLAEDTDTQYFGPGTRLTVL.

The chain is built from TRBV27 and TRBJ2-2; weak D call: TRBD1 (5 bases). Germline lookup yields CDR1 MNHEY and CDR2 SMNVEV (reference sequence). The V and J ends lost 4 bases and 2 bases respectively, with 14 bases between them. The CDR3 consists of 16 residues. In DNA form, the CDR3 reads TGTGCCAGCAGTTCCGCCAAGGGGTCTAACACCGGGGAGCTGTTTTTT. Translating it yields CASSSAKGSNTGELFF.